Below are 24 T cell receptor beta chains sequenced from a single sample in a study of Ad26.COV2.S vaccination and SARS-CoV-2 variants. Treatment given: about 20 received Ad26.COV2.S at low or high dose, single or two shots; 5 received placebo; per-sample allocation not given. Day 63 after the first injection of vaccine or placebo was the sampling time. Produced via immunoSEQ multiplex PCR; TCRdb's table is partial and in-frame only. The sample consists of about 420,000 clones, around nine tenths of them appearing once. The material sequenced was peripheral blood, taken in a trial of Ad26.COV2.S vaccine versus placebo. These receptors all stem from a person aged 18-65 years who received the Ad26.COV2.S COVID-19 vaccine or a placebo.

CDR3: CASSGAGQGAYEQYF. Here the CDR3 DNA reads TGTGCCAGCAGCGGAGCAGGGCAGGGGGCCTACGAGCAGTACTTC. The genes are TRBV3-1 (or the pseudogene TRBV3-2) and TRBJ2-7; TRBD1 agrees at 7 bases. The CDR3 has 15 residues. Germline values: CDR1 LGHDT, CDR2 YNNKEL (reference sequence). The J segment lost 2 bases and the V segment lost 5 bases, leaving 9 bases of the junction unmatched.

This clone was counted once. The V call is TRBV6-2 or TRBV6-3, the J call TRBJ2-2; no clear D. The CDR3 contains 15 residues. Germline V gene lookup returns CDR1 MNHEY and CDR2 SVGEGT. V was cut by 5 bases and J by 0 bases, with 10 bases left in between. CDR3 DNA sequence: TGTGCCAGCAGTAGGACGATTGCGAACACCGGGGAGCTGTTTTTT. It codes for CASSRTIANTGELFF.

The chain uses TRBV24-1 and TRBJ2-3; D is unresolved. With 6 bases removed from V and 1 base from J, the gap between germline ends came to 10 bases. This CDR3 is built from 14 residues. Germline V gives CDR1 KGHDR, CDR2 SFDVKD. The CDR3 nucleotides read TGTGCCACCAGTAAAAACAGACGCACAGATACGCAGTATTTT. Amino acid sequence: CATSKNRRTDTQYF.

The chain carries TRBV14 and TRBJ2-3; 7 nucleotides match TRBD2. CDR1 is SGHDN, CDR2 FVKESK, per germline. This CDR3 has 14 residues. The V gene end was trimmed by 2 bases and the J gene end by 4 bases; junction bases not matched to a gene: 3. DNA of the CDR3: TGTGCCAGCAGCCAATACCGGGGGGCAGATACGCAGTATTTT. Its translation: CASSQYRGADTQYF.

To note about this clone: The same CDR3 can be traced to other DNA sequences in this sample. The V gene is TRBV12-3 or TRBV12-4, the J gene TRBJ1-6, with a tentative D call TRBD1 (5 bases). The CDR3 has 13 amino acids. Trimming cost V 5 bases and J 10 bases, with 12 bases left between them. The DNA for the CDR3 is TGTGCCAGCAGTCTTGAGGCAGGGTCACCCCTCCACTTT. Translating gives CASSLEAGSPLHF.

This chain connects TRBV9 to TRBJ2-6; D unclear. Per the germline V gene, CDR1 is SGDLS and CDR2 is YYNGEE. CDR3 length: 18 amino acids. V was clipped by 0 bases and J by 0 bases, with 13 bases between them. The CDR3 sequence: CASSVVLGKVSGANVLTF. The CDR3 DNA reads TGTGCCAGCAGCGTAGTTTTAGGGAAGGTCTCTGGGGCCAACGTCCTGACTTTC. Filled out from reference TRBV9 and TRBJ2-6, the complete variable domain reads DSGVTQTPKHLITATGQRVTLRCSPRSGDLSVYWYQQSLDQGLQFLIQYYNGEERAKGNILERFSAQQFPDLHSELNLSSLELGDSALYFCASSVVLGKVSGANVLTFGAGSRLTVL.

The V call is TRBV11-3, the J call TRBJ2-2; D is possibly TRBD1 (6 bases). The CDR3 runs to 15 residues. With 5 bases removed from V and 2 bases from J, the gap between germline ends came to 12 bases. The germline V gene has CDR1 SGHNT and CDR2 YENEEA. The CDR3 protein is CASSLGTSNTGELFF. CDR3 in DNA: TGTGCCAGCAGCCTCGGGACATCTAACACCGGGGAGCTGTTTTTT.

The chain is built from TRBV3-1 (or the pseudogene TRBV3-2) and TRBJ2-4; perhaps TRBD2 as D (6 bases). CDR3 length: 15 amino acids. V was clipped by 0 bases and J by 9 bases, with 15 bases between them. The germline gives CDR1 LGHDT, CDR2 YNNKEL (reference sequence). CDR3 in amino acids: CASSQDSGWGGIQYF. CDR3 bases: TGTGCCAGCAGCCAAGATAGCGGCTGGGGTGGCATTCAGTACTTC.

This clone was recorded once. This chain connects TRBV6-5 to TRBJ1-1, with a weak D call TRBD1 (6 bases). The ends were cut back, 2 bases at V and 0 bases at J, with 10 bases in the middle. CDR1 is MNHEY, CDR2 SVGAGI, per germline. CDR3 length: 15 amino acids. The CDR3 protein is CASSYGQPMNTEAFF. CDR3 sequence (DNA): TGTGCCAGCAGTTACGGACAGCCCATGAACACTGAAGCTTTCTTT.

The chain links TRBV6-5 to TRBJ1-2, with 8 nucleotides matching TRBD1. The germline gives CDR1 MNHEY, CDR2 SVGAGI. The CDR3 extends over 14 amino acids. Trimming at V came to 8 bases and at J to 0 bases, leaving 5 bases not matched to a gene. CDR3 residues: CASGRTGPNYGYTF. DNA for the CDR3: TGTGCCAGCGGAAGGACAGGGCCTAACTATGGCTACACCTTC.

The chain employs TRBV5-4 and TRBJ2-5; perhaps D is TRBD1 or TRBD2 (5 bases each). CDR1 is SGHNT and CDR2 is YYREEE in the germline V gene (reference sequence). This CDR3 region has 14 residues. V gave up 5 bases and J gave up 7 bases, with 18 bases separating them. Here the CDR3 reads CASSSGPPPGTQYF. As DNA, the CDR3 is TGTGCCAGCAGTTCGGGACCGCCCCCGGGGACCCAGTACTTC. Variable domain in full (rest from reference TRBV5-4 and TRBJ2-5): ETGVTQSPTHLIKTRGQQVTLRCSSQSGHNTVSWYQQALGQGPQFIFQYYREEENGRGNFPPRFSGLQFPNYSSELNVNALELDDSALYLCASSSGPPPGTQYFGPGTRLLVL.

The genes are TRBV6-5 and TRBJ2-3; 9 bases fit TRBD1. After removal of 7 bases from V and 2 bases from J, the junction contained 7 bases not matched to a gene. This CDR3 is 15 amino acids long. CDR1 MNHEY and CDR2 SVGAGI come from the germline V gene. CDR3 protein: CASTYGTGNTDTQYF. Written as DNA, the CDR3 is TGTGCCAGCACCTATGGGACAGGGAACACAGATACGCAGTATTTT.

The chain employs TRBV19 and TRBJ1-6, with a possible D match to TRBD1 (5 bases). The CDR3 totals 15 residues. V lost 6 bases and J lost 0, with 9 bases in between. From germline, CDR1 is LNHDA and CDR2 SQIVND (reference sequence). The CDR3 nucleotides are TGTGCCAGTAGGGGTGACAGCTCCTATAATTCACCCCTCCACTTT. Translated, it gives CASRGDSSYNSPLHF. The full variable domain, with the rest looked up from reference TRBV19 and TRBJ1-6, is DGGITQSPKYLFRKEGQNVTLSCEQNLNHDAMYWYRQDPGQGLRLIYYSQIVNDFQKGDIAEGYSVSREKKESFPLTVTSAQKNPTAFYLCASRGDSSYNSPLHFGNGTRLTVT.

This clone was seen once. The chain is built from TRBV7-8 and TRBJ2-7; no clear D gene. V shed 5 bases and J shed 7 bases, with 9 bases lying between them. The CDR3 consists of 11 residues. Germline V gene sequence: CDR1 SGHVS, CDR2 FQNEAQ. The CDR3 loop is CASSLVMEQYF. The CDR3 DNA reads TGTGCCAGCAGCCTCGTTATGGAGCAGTACTTC.

J is TRBJ1-3 and V is TRBV29-1; maybe TRBD1 (5 bases). Trimming stripped 5 bases from V and 0 bases from J, with 8 bases between. The CDR3 length is 13 residues. Looked up from germline, CDR1 is SQVTM and CDR2 is ANQGSEA. The CDR3 is CSVTGDSGNTIYF. The CDR3 coding sequence is TGCAGCGTTACAGGAGACTCTGGAAACACCATATATTTT.

This chain uses TRBV9 with TRBJ1-4; 10 bases line up with TRBD1. Losses at the gene ends were 3 bases for V and 7 bases for J; bases not matched to a gene: 6. The germline gives CDR1 SGDLS, CDR2 YYNGEE. This CDR3 contains 15 residues. CDR3 loop: CASSATGGAGEKLFF. The DNA for the CDR3 is TGTGCCAGCAGCGCGACAGGGGGCGCGGGTGAAAAACTGTTTTTT.

This clone came up once. The chain combines TRBV29-1 with TRBJ2-4, with TRBD1 matching 7 bases. The V and J ends lost 2 bases and 0 bases, in that order; junction bases with no gene match: 7. Germline V gene data show CDR1 as SQVTM and CDR2 as ANQGSEA. CDR3 length: 16 amino acids. Here the CDR3 DNA reads TGCAGCGTTGAATTAAGGGGGCACCTAGCCAAAAACATTCAGTACTTC. The encoded protein is CSVELRGHLAKNIQYF.

The chain links TRBV15 to TRBJ1-1; no clear D gene. The CDR3 spans 13 residues. Germline V gives CDR1 LNHNV, CDR2 YYDKDF (reference sequence). V lost 1 base, J lost 1 base, and 4 bases lay in between. This chain's CDR3 is CATSRVPNTEAFF. The DNA of the CDR3 is TGTGCCACCAGCAGAGTACCGAACACTGAAGCTTTCTTT. Drawing the rest from reference TRBV15 and TRBJ1-1, the complete variable domain is DAMVIQNPRYQVTQFGKPVTLSCSQTLNHNVMYWYQQKSSQAPKLLFHYYDKDFNNEADTPDNFQSRRPNTSFCFLDIRSPGLGDTAMYLCATSRVPNTEAFFGQGTRLTVV.

The chain recombines TRBV6-5 with TRBJ2-6, with no clear D. V lost 8 bases to trimming and J lost 0 bases, with 5 bases between them. The CDR3 contains 13 residues. Looked up from germline, CDR1 is MNHEY and CDR2 is SVGAGI. DNA of the CDR3: TGTGCCAGCGAGAGCTCTGGGGCCAACGTCCTGACTTTC. It translates to CASESSGANVLTF.

The sample holds one count of this clone. The chain couples TRBV19 to TRBJ2-7; TRBD2 might be the D (5 bases). V was cut by 3 bases and J by 6 bases, with 6 bases left in between. This CDR3 contains 11 residues. The germline CDR1 and CDR2 sequences are LNHDA and SQIVND (reference sequence). CDR3 nucleotides: TGTGCCAGTAGTATGGGAGTCGAGCAGTACTTC. The encoded protein is CASSMGVEQYF.

This chain links TRBV6-1 with TRBJ2-1; D gene uncertain. V gave up 2 bases and J gave up 6 bases, with 14 bases separating them. This CDR3 comprises 15 residues. Germline V gives CDR1 MNHNS, CDR2 SASEGT. In DNA, the CDR3 is TGTGCCAGCAGTGAAAGGGTGAGCCCCTTCAATGAGCAGTTCTTC. Its translation: CASSERVSPFNEQFF.

J is TRBJ2-3 and V is TRBV5-1, with 12 bases matching TRBD2. Germline lookup yields CDR1 SGHRS and CDR2 YFSETQ. Germline trimming cut 0 bases from V and 5 bases from J; bases unmatched to any gene: 4. CDR3 length: 16 amino acids. As DNA, the CDR3 is TGCGCCAGCAGCTTGGAGCCTAGCGGGGGGGTAGATACGCAGTATTTT. The encoded protein is CASSLEPSGGVDTQYF.

A single count supports this clone. This rearrangement joins TRBV29-1 to TRBJ2-3; 7 bases line up with TRBD2. The germline CDR1 and CDR2 sequences are SQVTM and ANQGSEA. CDR3 length: 14 residues. V lost 3 bases, J lost 3 bases, and 6 bases stayed unmatched. The CDR3 loop reads CSVESGEGTDTQYF. CDR3 nucleotide sequence: TGCAGCGTTGAGTCCGGGGAGGGGACAGATACGCAGTATTTT.

The chain has TRBV9 and TRBJ1-4, with TRBD1 matching over 7 bases. Germline values: CDR1 SGDLS, CDR2 YYNGEE. The CDR3 has 12 amino acids. The V segment lost 3 bases and the J segment 14 bases; nucleotides outside the gene matches: 7. CDR3 amino acids: CASSAEQGRLFF. The CDR3 DNA reads as TGTGCCAGCAGCGCGGAACAGGGGAGGCTGTTTTTT. Based on the CDR3 plus reference TRBV9 and TRBJ1-4, the full variable domain is DSGVTQTPKHLITATGQRVTLRCSPRSGDLSVYWYQQSLDQGLQFLIQYYNGEERAKGNILERFSAQQFPDLHSELNLSSLELGDSALYFCASSAEQGRLFFGSGTQLSVL.